This T cell receptor beta chain was sequenced in a study of T cell repertoires in ileal Crohn's disease. Across the whole study: Operated complications were stricturing disease (approximately 61%) and penetrating disease (around 40%).

Only a few counts were recorded for this clone. This table comes from immunoSEQ multiplex PCR, and its TCRdb copy is limited to in-frame clones, with some not included. The sample has 15,000 to 20,000 clones, 72% seen once. The junction had 6 bases not matched to a gene; V was cut back by 6 bases and J by 4 bases. This CDR3 contains 14 residues. Germline CDR1 and CDR2: LGHNA and YNFKEQ. What was sequenced was ileal tissue. The chain has TRBV4-2 and TRBJ2-3; 8 positions agree with TRBD2. This TCR was recovered from an adult with Crohn's disease. In DNA, the CDR3 is TGTGCCAGCAGGAACGGGGGGGCGGCAGATACGCAGTATTTT. Translation: CASRNGGAADTQYF.